Listed below are T cell receptor beta chains from one sample, sequenced in a study of blood T cell repertoires in COVID-19. Clones were read by immunoSEQ multiplex PCR, and TCRdb kept only the in-frame ones, dropping some. The table includes 200,000 to 250,000 clones, approximately 80% detected once. Sequenced input: peripheral blood. The receptors here all came from a woman aged 40 to 50 who had recovered from COVID-19. CDR3s include the opening cysteine and the closing phenylalanine or tryptophan. Fields, in order: V gene, J gene, CDR3 protein.

TRBV18	TRBJ2-7	CASSPGDRISEQYF
TRBV4-1	TRBJ1-1	CASSQVDRGGNTEAFF
TRBV5-4	TRBJ2-5	CASSLGTMQETQYF
TRBV7-8	TRBJ1-6	CASSLGTGASNSPLHF
TRBV4-1	TRBJ2-2	CASSQDPVGPSGGVDTGELFF
TRBV11-2	TRBJ2-7	CASSLVVGQFEQYF
TRBV12-5	TRBJ1-2	CASGLNYGYTF
TRBV4-3	TRBJ1-1	CASSQARDTEAFF
TRBV21-1	TRBJ1-6	CASSNLGQETYNSPLHF
TRBV6-6	TRBJ2-2	CASSYSGGTGELFF
TRBV3-1/TRBV3-2	TRBJ2-1	CASSQELRTQFF
TRBV27	TRBJ1-1	CASKTAMNTEAFF
TRBV2	TRBJ1-5	CASSQQEGNQPQHF
TRBV18	TRBJ2-2	CASSPRLPGELFF
TRBV10-3	TRBJ2-7	CAISENVGTGGSYEQYF
TRBV7-2	TRBJ2-3	CASSNRLAGVGTDTQYF
TRBV6-5	TRBJ2-2	CASSYGQADTGELFF
TRBV2	TRBJ1-2	CASSEDVRYYGYTF
TRBV20-1	TRBJ2-1	CSASALGAQYNEQFF
TRBV15	TRBJ2-7	CATSSPPGQGVYEQYF